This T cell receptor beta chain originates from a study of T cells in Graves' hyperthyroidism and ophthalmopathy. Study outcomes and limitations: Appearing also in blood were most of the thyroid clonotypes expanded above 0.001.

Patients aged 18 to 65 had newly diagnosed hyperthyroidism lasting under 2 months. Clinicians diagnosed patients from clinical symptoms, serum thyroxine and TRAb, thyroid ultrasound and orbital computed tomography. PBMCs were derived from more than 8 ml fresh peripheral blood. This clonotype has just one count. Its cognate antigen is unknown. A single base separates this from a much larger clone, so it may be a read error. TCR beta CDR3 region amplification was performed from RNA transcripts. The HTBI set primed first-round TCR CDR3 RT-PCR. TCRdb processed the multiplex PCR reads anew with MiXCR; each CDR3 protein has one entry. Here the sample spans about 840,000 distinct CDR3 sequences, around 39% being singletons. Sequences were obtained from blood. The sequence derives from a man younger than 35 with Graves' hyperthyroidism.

CDR3 in DNA: TGCAGTGCAATCCCGGGGAAAGAGATCCAGTACTTC. This codes for CSAIPGKEIQYF. The chain uses TRBV20-1 and TRBJ2-5, with D perhaps matching TRBD2 (5 bases). Germline V CDR1 and CDR2: DFQATT, SNEGSKA (reference sequence). CDR3 length: 12 amino acids.